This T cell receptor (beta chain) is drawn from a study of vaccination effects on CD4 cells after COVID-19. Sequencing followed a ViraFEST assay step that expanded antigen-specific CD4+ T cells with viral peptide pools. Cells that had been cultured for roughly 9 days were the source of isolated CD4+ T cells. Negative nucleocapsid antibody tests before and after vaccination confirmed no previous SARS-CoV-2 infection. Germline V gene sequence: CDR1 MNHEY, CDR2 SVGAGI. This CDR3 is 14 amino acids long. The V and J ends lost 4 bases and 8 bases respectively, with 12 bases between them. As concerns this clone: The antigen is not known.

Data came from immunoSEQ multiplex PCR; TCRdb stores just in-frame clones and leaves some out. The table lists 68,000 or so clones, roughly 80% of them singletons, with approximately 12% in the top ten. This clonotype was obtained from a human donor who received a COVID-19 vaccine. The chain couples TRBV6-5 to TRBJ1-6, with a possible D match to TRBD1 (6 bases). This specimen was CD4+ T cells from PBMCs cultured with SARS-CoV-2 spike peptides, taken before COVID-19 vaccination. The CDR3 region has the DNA TGTGCCAGCAGTTTTTCTCGGACAGATTCACCCCTCCACTTT. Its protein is CASSFSRTDSPLHF.